What follows are 11 T cell receptor beta chains derived from one specimen sequenced in a study of blood T cell repertoires in COVID-19. Clones were read by immunoSEQ multiplex PCR, and TCRdb kept only the in-frame ones, dropping some. Of under 200,000 clones in the sample, around 90% were seen once. The sample consisted of peripheral blood. Source of these receptors: a man aged 50 to 60 with acute or convalescent COVID-19.

This chain uses TRBV19 with TRBJ1-1; D may be TRBD1 (5 bases). Germline CDR1 LNHDA, CDR2 SQIVND (reference sequence). V lost 7 bases to trimming and J lost 4 bases, with 19 bases between them. The CDR3 runs to 15 residues. Here the CDR3 reads CASIDQGFGSTEAFF. CDR3 coding DNA: TGTGCCAGTATTGACCAGGGATTCGGGAGCACTGAAGCTTTCTTT.

The chain employs TRBV7-6 and TRBJ2-3, with 8 bases aligning to TRBD2. From germline, CDR1 is SGHVS and CDR2 FNYEAQ. The J segment lost 2 bases and the V segment lost 0 bases, leaving 1 base of the junction unmatched. The CDR3 sequence is 15 residues long. The CDR3 coding sequence is TGTGCCAGCAGCTTAGCTAGCGGGGTCACAGATACGCAGTATTTT. It specifies CASSLASGVTDTQYF.

The V gene is TRBV18, the J gene TRBJ1-3; D perhaps matches TRBD1 (5 bases). From germline, CDR1 is KGHSH and CDR2 LQKENI. This CDR3 is 14 amino acids long. V lost 3 bases and J 4 bases, leaving 10 bases between the germline ends. In DNA, the CDR3 is TGTGCCAGCTCACCCCAGGGTCTCGGAAACACCATATATTTT. Translation: CASSPQGLGNTIYF. The full variable domain, with the rest looked up from reference TRBV18 and TRBJ1-3, is NAGVMQNPRHLVRRRGQEARLRCSPMKGHSHVYWYRQLPEEGLKFMVYLQKENIIDESGMPKERFSAEFPKEGPSILRIQQVVRGDSAAYFCASSPQGLGNTIYFGEGSWLTVV.

The chain employs TRBV3-1 (or the pseudogene TRBV3-2) and TRBJ1-2, with D unclear. This CDR3 is built from 14 residues. The V and J ends lost 3 bases and 2 bases respectively, with 10 bases between them. Germline V gene sequence: CDR1 LGHDT, CDR2 YNNKEL (reference sequence). The DNA of the CDR3 is TGTGCCAGCAGCCATCAGACTAAAAACTATGGCTACACCTTC. Amino acids: CASSHQTKNYGYTF.

V gene TRBV24-1 combines with J gene TRBJ2-5; TRBD1 aligns across 7 bases. The CDR3 covers 16 residues. Germline-derived CDR1 and CDR2 are KGHDR and SFDVKD. The V segment lost 4 bases and the J segment 1 base; nucleotides outside the gene matches: 8. DNA of the CDR3: TGTGCCACCAGTGACCCGACAGGGTCGAGCCAAGAGACCCAGTACTTC. Translated, it gives CATSDPTGSSQETQYF.

Only one count was recorded for this clone. The chain employs TRBV7-6 and TRBJ2-3, with 10 bases identical to TRBD1. There are 17 residues in the CDR3. Trimming cost V 2 bases and J 5 bases; bases outside gene matches: 10. From germline, CDR1 is SGHVS and CDR2 FNYEAQ. The CDR3 coding sequence is TGTGCCAGCAGCTTAAATCCCGGGACAGGGGATAGAGATACGCAGTATTTT. The encoded protein is CASSLNPGTGDRDTQYF.

The chain has TRBV7-9 and TRBJ1-4; 11 bases map to TRBD1. Germline CDR1 reads SEHNR; CDR2 reads FQNEAQ (reference sequence). The junction had 10 bases not matched to a gene; V was cut back by 5 bases and J by 8 bases. The CDR3 sequence is 16 residues long. CDR3 region: CASSRDRGGVWEKLFF. The CDR3 region has the DNA TGTGCCAGCAGCCGGGACAGGGGGGGAGTTTGGGAAAAACTGTTTTTT.

The CDR3 DNA reads as TGTGCCAGCAGTTCATCAGGTGCCTATGGCTACACCTTC. It codes for CASSSSGAYGYTF. The chain employs TRBV6-5 and TRBJ1-2; the D is unclear. The V end lost 4 bases, the J end lost 4 bases, and 10 bases lay between the germline ends. The CDR3 has 13 residues. Per germline, CDR1 MNHEY and CDR2 SVGAGI.

J is TRBJ2-3 and V is TRBV24-1; TRBD1 matches 8 bases. Unmatched junction bases numbered 9, after V lost 10 bases and J lost 4 bases. The CDR3 is made up of 14 amino acids. In germline, CDR1 is KGHDR, CDR2 SFDVKD. The CDR3, as DNA: TGTGCCACGCGTGACAGGGGCGGCCCAGATACGCAGTATTTT. This sequence encodes CATRDRGGPDTQYF.

This clone was observed a handful of times. The rearrangement joins TRBV7-9 to TRBJ1-6; TRBD1 is a possible D gene (5 bases). The CDR3 has 15 residues. The germline V and J ends were trimmed by 1 base and 6 bases, with 10 bases remaining between them. Germline V gene data show CDR1 as SEHNR and CDR2 as FQNEAQ (reference sequence). The CDR3 DNA sequence: TGTGCCAGCAGCTTAGGATGGGGCGCTAATTCACCCCTCCACTTT. Amino acid sequence: CASSLGWGANSPLHF.

V gene TRBV7-9 combines with J gene TRBJ2-7; D not certain. Trimming pared 2 bases from V and 3 bases from J, leaving 11 bases between. The CDR3 runs to 14 residues. Germline CDR1 SEHNR, CDR2 FQNEAQ (reference sequence). The CDR3 spells CASSLQGRGYEQYF. In DNA, the CDR3 is TGTGCCAGCAGCTTACAAGGCAGAGGCTACGAGCAGTACTTC.